This TCR beta chain was sequenced during a study of blood T cell repertoires in COVID-19. Study-wide background: Sites across the United States, Italy and Spain contributed samples from acute and convalescent COVID-19.

This CDR3 has 15 residues. Germline assignment: CDR1 SGHRS and CDR2 YFSETQ. The V end lost 0 bases, the J end lost 6 bases, and 14 bases lay between the germline ends. Original analysis: The assay estimated nucleated cells by amplifying reference gene primers. The protocol was immunoSEQ multiplex PCR, while the TCRdb copy is restricted to in-frame clones and leaves out a portion. V, J and clone size were drawn from that table, and D and trimming were deduced from the DNA. The data show fewer than 55,000 clones, 89% seen once. Sequencing used peripheral blood. The chain carries TRBV5-1 and TRBJ2-3; D gene ambiguous. The sequence was collected from a man older than 75 with active or convalescent COVID-19. The CDR3 DNA reads TGCGCCAGCAGCTTGGTGCCCTCCGCCGGGGATACGCAGTATTTT. Its protein is CASSLVPSAGDTQYF.